This paragraph covers one T cell receptor (beta chain) sequence. One end of the junction does not line up with germline, which may come from a read error. Germline assignment: CDR1 SSHAT and CDR2 FNYEAQ (reference sequence). The CDR3 covers 15 residues. This sample is drawn from a study of cytomegalovirus exposure and HLA in healthy donors. About the study: The Caucasian-associated ancestry cluster contained about 80% of the approximately 390 genotyped donors.

With 60 Vbeta and 13 Jbeta primers, the PCR was carried out. Using immunoSEQ multiplex PCR, the repertoire was profiled, and TCRdb retains in-frame clones only, with some absent. The repertoire holds some 140,000 clones, with under 85% as singletons. J is TRBJ2-2 and V is TRBV7-7; weak D call: TRBD1 (6 bases). The sample was PBMCs. The receptor was isolated from a man between 18 and 29 years old in good health and CMV-seronegative. CDR3 region: CASSSRTANTGELFF. Here the CDR3 DNA reads TGTGCTAGCAGCTCCCGGACAGCGAACACCGGGGAGCTGTTTTTT.